The entry below gives a single TCR beta chain sequence along with its context. Antigen: not known. This record comes from a study of post-analysis software for immune sequencing data. Unique-molecular-identifier-tagged TCR beta cDNA libraries were used. A single record per CDR3 protein comes from TCRdb applying MiXCR to the PCR reads. The table lists hundreds of thousands of distinct CDR3 sequences, roughly 29% of them singletons. Overall study findings and caveats: TRBV segments more frequent in patients than in controls numbered five and included TRBV5-6, TRBV5-1 and TRBV20-1.

The CDR3 has 15 residues. Germline CDR1 and CDR2: MNHNY and SVGAGI (reference sequence). Material for sequencing was blood. This TCR was recovered from a girl under 18 with multiple sclerosis. The rearrangement links TRBV6-6 to TRBJ2-1; 12 positions match TRBD1. The last part of the DNA fits TRBJ2-7 better; the J call may be wrong. This CDR3 is CASSMGQGARNEQYF. CDR3 coding DNA: TGTGCCAGCAGCATGGGACAGGGGGCGCGTAATGAGCAGTACTTC.